This T cell receptor beta chain is from a study of post-analysis software for immune sequencing data. Study-level information: Courses of disease covered relapsing-remitting, secondary progressive and progressive-relapsing multiple sclerosis. Findings and limits, study-wide: Patients used four to six TRBV segments, including TRBV5-6, TRBV5-1 and TRBV20-1, more often than controls. Batch-mates among the samples co-clustered strongly by F measure. A significant reduction in normalized Chao1 diversity was observed in multiple sclerosis patients versus controls.

About this clonotype: Its antigen is as yet unknown.

The germline V gene has CDR1 MNHNY and CDR2 SVGAGI (reference sequence). The CDR3 contains 15 residues. J was trimmed by 7 bases and V by 6 bases; bases with no gene match: 7. TCR beta libraries were prepared from cDNA with unique molecular identifiers. A population of roughly 0.9 to 11 million T cells gave rise to about half a million cDNA molecules. MiXCR, applied by TCRdb to the PCR reads, yields one record per CDR3 protein. Of roughly 670,000 distinct CDR3 sequences detected, approximately 60% appear once; the ten largest clones hold over 9%. The chain carries TRBV6-6 and TRBJ2-1; TRBD2 aligns across 12 bases. This clonotype was sampled from a girl aged 2 to 10 with multiple sclerosis. Sequencing was done on a sample of blood. The CDR3 sequence is CASRNLAGGQNEQFF. CDR3 bases: TGTGCCAGCAGGAATCTAGCGGGGGGGCAAAATGAGCAGTTCTTC.